The 16 T cell receptor beta chains presented below share a single source sample, sequenced in a study of shared clonotypes between healthy human individuals. Assay used: immunoSEQ multiplex PCR; TCRdb lists only in-frame clones, some missing. The data hold about 1.1 million clones, with roughly 77% observed a single time. Input material: memory CD4+ T cells from PBMCs. As to subset: CD45RA-negative fraction. Source of these receptors: a young man in good health. Some clones in this sample may be carry-over from other donors' samples.

The chain joins TRBV6-5 to TRBJ2-6; no firm D call. This CDR3 is built from 15 residues. Germline V gives CDR1 MNHEY, CDR2 SVGAGI. Deletions cut 6 bases from V and 0 bases from J, with 9 bases between. The CDR3 coding sequence is TGTGCCAGCAGCCCACAGATCTCTGGGGCCAACGTCCTGACTTTC. It is translated as CASSPQISGANVLTF.

The chain links TRBV5-6 to TRBJ2-2; unclear D gene. In germline, CDR1 is SGHDT, CDR2 YYEEEE. The CDR3 covers 12 residues. Trimming removed 2 bases at V and 5 bases at J, with 4 bases between. The CDR3 region has the DNA TGTGCCAGCAGCTTAAAGACCGGGGAGCTGTTTTTT. Residues: CASSLKTGELFF. Full variable domain (rest looked up from reference TRBV5-6 and TRBJ2-2): DAGVTQSPTHLIKTRGQQVTLRCSPKSGHDTVSWYQQALGQGPQFIFQYYEEEERQRGNFPDRFSGHQFPNYSSELNVNALLLGDSALYLCASSLKTGELFFGEGSRLTVL.

This chain connects TRBV19 to TRBJ2-7; possibly TRBD2 for D (5 bases). V shed 5 bases and J shed 4 bases, with 9 bases lying between them. Germline V gene lookup returns CDR1 LNHDA and CDR2 SQIVND (reference sequence). This CDR3 is built from 12 residues. CDR3 coding DNA: TGTGCCAGTAGTGCCAGAGGGTACGAGCAGTACTTC. Translating gives CASSARGYEQYF.

The chain joins TRBV18 to TRBJ2-3; 7 nucleotides agree with TRBD2. The trim removed 2 bases at V and 3 bases at J, leaving 2 bases unmatched. The CDR3 runs to 14 residues. CDR1 is KGHSH, CDR2 LQKENI, per germline. CDR3 DNA: TGTGCCAGCTCACCAGGGAGGGGAACAGATACGCAGTATTTT. Translation: CASSPGRGTDTQYF. Combining the CDR3 with reference TRBV18 and TRBJ2-3 gives the whole variable domain NAGVMQNPRHLVRRRGQEARLRCSPMKGHSHVYWYRQLPEEGLKFMVYLQKENIIDESGMPKERFSAEFPKEGPSILRIQQVVRGDSAAYFCASSPGRGTDTQYFGPGTRLTVL.

The rearrangement links TRBV6-1 to TRBJ2-5, with D possibly being TRBD2 (6 bases). The CDR3 is made up of 15 amino acids. Germline lookup yields CDR1 MNHNS and CDR2 SASEGT. Trimming removed 7 bases from V and 0 bases from J, with 15 bases in between. The CDR3 DNA follows: TGTGCCAGCATGTTACGGGGCGGGGACCAAGAGACCCAGTACTTC. This translates into CASMLRGGDQETQYF.

This chain connects TRBV2 to TRBJ1-5; D not resolved. Germline CDR1 is SNHLY and CDR2 is FYNNEI. The CDR3 is made up of 13 amino acids. The V and J ends lost 7 bases and 0 bases respectively, with 7 bases between them. Written as DNA, the CDR3 is TGTGCCAGCAAGTTGGGTAGCAATCAGCCCCAGCATTTT. This sequence encodes CASKLGSNQPQHF.

V is TRBV29-1 and J is TRBJ1-2; 8 positions agree with TRBD1. V lost 7 bases and J lost 8; bases outside the gene matches: 9. CDR3 length: 12 residues. Per the germline V gene, CDR1 is SQVTM and CDR2 is ANQGSEA. CDR3 protein: CSAAGTGGGYTF. In DNA, the CDR3 is TGCAGCGCCGCCGGGACAGGTGGCGGCTACACCTTC.

The V gene is TRBV15, the J gene TRBJ1-4, with a weak D call TRBD1 (5 bases). This CDR3 has 12 amino acids. CDR1 and CDR2 from the germline V gene are LNHNV and YYDKDF (reference sequence). The V gene lost 0 bases and the J gene lost 13 bases, with 9 bases spanning the gap. CDR3 sequence reads: CATSRETGRLFF. CDR3 nucleotides: TGTGCCACCAGCAGAGAAACAGGAAGACTGTTTTTT.

The J gene is TRBJ2-1, the V gene TRBV4-1, with TRBD2 matching 16 bases. Germline CDR1 and CDR2: MGHRA and YSYEKL. This CDR3 is 21 amino acids long. V dropped 3 bases and J dropped 4; count of bases not matched to a gene: 15. CDR3 DNA: TGCGCCAGCAGCCAGACCGGATCACCGGGACTAGCGGGAGGGCGGTACAATGAGCAGTTCTTC. It specifies CASSQTGSPGLAGGRYNEQFF.

The chain couples TRBV5-1 to TRBJ1-2; D is uncertain. The V end was cut by 7 bases, the J end by 2 bases, with 9 bases between. Germline CDR1 is SGHRS and CDR2 is YFSETQ. This CDR3 comprises 12 residues. The DNA of the CDR3 is TGCGCCAGCCGGAGGGAAAACTATGGCTACACCTTC. Residues: CASRRENYGYTF.

This clone has just one count. V and J are TRBV29-1 and TRBJ1-1, with D unclear. V was clipped by 3 bases and J by 9 bases, with 17 bases between them. Germline CDR1 SQVTM, CDR2 ANQGSEA. The CDR3 has 13 amino acids. CDR3 residues: CSVDEGPTPQAFF. The CDR3 DNA is TGCAGCGTTGACGAGGGTCCAACTCCCCAAGCTTTCTTT.

The V call is TRBV19, the J call TRBJ1-2, with D uncertain. The CDR3 runs 17 residues. Germline lookup yields CDR1 LNHDA and CDR2 SQIVND (reference sequence). The ends were cut back, 2 bases at V and 0 bases at J, with 16 bases in the middle. CDR3 sequence reads: CASSILEGRGSNYGYTF. CDR3 coding DNA: TGTGCCAGTAGTATATTAGAGGGTAGAGGATCTAACTATGGCTACACCTTC.

This chain connects TRBV19 to TRBJ2-3, with TRBD1 as a possible D gene (5 bases). V was pared by 6 bases and J by 6 bases, with 19 bases between. This CDR3 comprises 15 residues. The germline gives CDR1 LNHDA, CDR2 SQIVND (reference sequence). Here the CDR3 reads CASSSPQGQSDTQYF. As DNA, the CDR3 is TGTGCCAGTAGCTCTCCCCAGGGTCAGTCCGATACGCAGTATTTT.

On this clone: It may be a read error: a sequence one base away is much more abundant. V usage is TRBV6-6 and J usage is TRBJ2-4; D remains ambiguous. The CDR3 loop spans 14 amino acids. V was trimmed by 6 bases and J by 1 base, leaving 10 bases between them. CDR1 and CDR2 from the germline V gene are MNHNY and SVGAGI (reference sequence). The CDR3 coding sequence is TGTGCCAGCAGCCCCCTGGGGGCCAAAAACATTCAGTACTTC. Its translation is CASSPLGAKNIQYF.

The CDR3 is CASSEQGTGANVLTF. The CDR3, as DNA: TGTGCCAGCAGTGAGCAGGGTACAGGGGCCAACGTCCTGACTTTC. This chain links TRBV2 with TRBJ2-6, with D maybe TRBD1 (5 bases). Germline-derived CDR1 and CDR2 are SNHLY and FYNNEI. V was cut by 3 bases and J by 4 bases, with 10 bases left in between. The CDR3 runs 15 residues. Filled out from reference TRBV2 and TRBJ2-6, the complete variable domain reads EPEVTQTPSHQVTQMGQEVILRCVPISNHLYFYWYRQILGQKVEFLVSFYNNEISEKSEIFDDQFSVERPDGSNFTLKIRSTKLEDSAMYFCASSEQGTGANVLTFGAGSRLTVL.

This chain connects TRBV15 to TRBJ1-2; 10 bases are shared with TRBD1. J was trimmed by 6 bases and V by 5 bases; bases with no gene match: 12. The germline CDR1 and CDR2 sequences are LNHNV and YYDKDF (reference sequence). The CDR3 is 16 residues long. CDR3 nucleotides: TGTGCCACCAGCGTAAGGACAGGGGGAGACCATGATGGCTACACCTTC. It specifies CATSVRTGGDHDGYTF.